This T cell receptor (beta chain) was sequenced for a study of control samples from healthy donors and cancer patients. The method was immunoSEQ multiplex PCR; TCRdb's version includes in-frame clones alone and lacks a portion of them. The table records some 170,000 clones, approximately 94% of them present only once. V dropped 1 base and J dropped 4; count of bases not matched to a gene: 6. The CDR3 has 16 residues. The germline CDR1 and CDR2 sequences are MNHNS and SASEGT. The material sequenced was PBMCs. The rearrangement uses TRBV6-1 and TRBJ1-3; 8 bases are a match to TRBD1. The TCR originated in a man in his sixties with colorectal cancer. CDR3 sequence: CASSEETGGSGNTIYF. DNA for the CDR3: TGTGCCAGCAGTGAAGAAACAGGGGGATCGGGAAACACCATATATTTT.